The rows below give T cell receptor beta chains drawn from one sample of a study of blood T cells in healthy people across ages. In TCRdb, the 5' RACE reads were re-called with MiXCR into one record per CDR3 protein. The profile shows about a million distinct CDR3 sequences, roughly 48% of them singletons. Sequencing was carried out using blood. These TCRs come from a man aged 30 to 39 in good health. CDR3s include the opening cysteine and the closing phenylalanine or tryptophan. Fields, in order: D gene, V gene, CDR3 length, J gene, clone size, CDR3 protein, CDR3 DNA. The D gene is left open where the match is weak. Where a row states a size, it is once, few, many or the class of an expanded clone; other rows omit it.

d_gene: .
v_gene: TRBV29-1
len: 14
j_gene: TRBJ2-7
abundance: many
CDR3aa: CSVEAGSLGYEQYF
CDR3nt: TGCAGCGTTGAAGCTGGGTCCCTTGGGTACGAGCAGTACTTC

d_gene: .
v_gene: TRBV7-2
len: 14
j_gene: TRBJ2-7
abundance: few
CDR3aa: CASSPWGKDYEQYF
CDR3nt: TGTGCCAGCAGCCCCTGGGGGAAGGACTACGAGCAGTACTTC

d_gene: .
v_gene: TRBV29-1
len: 14
j_gene: TRBJ2-7
abundance: few
CDR3aa: CSVGRTIDPNEQYF
CDR3nt: TGCAGCGTTGGGAGGACGATCGACCCTAACGAGCAGTACTTC

d_gene: TRBD1
v_gene: TRBV4-2
len: 14
j_gene: TRBJ1-4
abundance: few
CDR3aa: CASMDRATNEKLFF
CDR3nt: TGTGCCAGCATGGACAGGGCAACTAATGAAAAACTGTTTTTT

d_gene: TRBD2
v_gene: TRBV18
len: 16
j_gene: TRBJ2-7
abundance: .
CDR3aa: CASSPLLAGGLHEQYF
CDR3nt: TGTGCCAGCTCACCACTACTAGCGGGGGGCCTCCACGAGCAGTACTTC

d_gene: TRBD2
v_gene: TRBV25-1
len: 13
j_gene: TRBJ2-3
abundance: .
CDR3aa: CASRAGGEDTQYF
CDR3nt: TGTGCCAGCAGGGCGGGGGGAGAAGATACGCAGTATTTT

d_gene: .
v_gene: TRBV27
len: 13
j_gene: TRBJ2-1
abundance: .
CDR3aa: CASSLIGFNEQFF
CDR3nt: TGTGCCAGCAGTTTAATAGGGTTCAATGAGCAGTTCTTC

d_gene: .
v_gene: TRBV29-1
len: 13
j_gene: TRBJ1-1
abundance: .
CDR3aa: CSVPTGRSTEAFF
CDR3nt: TGCAGCGTCCCCACCGGCCGGTCCACTGAAGCTTTCTTT

d_gene: TRBD1
v_gene: TRBV9
len: 15
j_gene: TRBJ1-5
abundance: few
CDR3aa: CASSTGTEPNQPQHF
CDR3nt: TGTGCCAGCAGCACCGGGACAGAACCAAATCAGCCCCAGCATTTT

d_gene: .
v_gene: TRBV6-5
len: 13
j_gene: TRBJ2-1
abundance: .
CDR3aa: CASSYGGANEQFF
CDR3nt: TGTGCCAGCAGTTACGGGGGGGCAAATGAGCAGTTCTTC